This T cell receptor beta chain stems from a study of vaccination and CD4 T cells after COVID-19. Study-level background: The study collected post-vaccine samples a median approximately 70 days after dose two, with a range of 14 to 241.

This clonotype was picked up a small number of times. The antigen remains undetermined. The CDR3 totals 11 residues. Between the trimmed V and J ends, which lost 1 base and 8 bases, there was a span of 5 bases. The germline CDR1 and CDR2 sequences are SGHAT and FQNNGV. The treatment: roughly 11-day PBMC culture with coronavirus spike peptide pools or control peptides (ViraFEST assay). There were positive PCR dates ranging from March to December 2020, all predating US Alpha, Beta and Delta variants. A negative selection step was used to isolate CD4+ T cells once culture had run for roughly 10 days. Sequencing of cultured CD4+ T cell DNA used the Oncomine TCR Beta short-read assay. Genomic DNA was isolated from cultured CD4+ T cells. TCRdb itself ran the PCR reads through MiXCR, one entry per CDR3 protein. The repertoire holds fewer than 20,000 distinct CDR3 sequences, approximately 50% seen once, with about an eighth in the top ten.

Material for sequencing was CD4+ T cells from blood, cultured in vitro. This TCR derives from a human donor who had recovered from COVID-19. The genes are TRBV11-2 and TRBJ1-2; no firm D call. CDR3 protein: CASSLAGGYTF. The CDR3 coding sequence is TGTGCCAGCAGCTTAGCGGGCGGCTACACCTTC.